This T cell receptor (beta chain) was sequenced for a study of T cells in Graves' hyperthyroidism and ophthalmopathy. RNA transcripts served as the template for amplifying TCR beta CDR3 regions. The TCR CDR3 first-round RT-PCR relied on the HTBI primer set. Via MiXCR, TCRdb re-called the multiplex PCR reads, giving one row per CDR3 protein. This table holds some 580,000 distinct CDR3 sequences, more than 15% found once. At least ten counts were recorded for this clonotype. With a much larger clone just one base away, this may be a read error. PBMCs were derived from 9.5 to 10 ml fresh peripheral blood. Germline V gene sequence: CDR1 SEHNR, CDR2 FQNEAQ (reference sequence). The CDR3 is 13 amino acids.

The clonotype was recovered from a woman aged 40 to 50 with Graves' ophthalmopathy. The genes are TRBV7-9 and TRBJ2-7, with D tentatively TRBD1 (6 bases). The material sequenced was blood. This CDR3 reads CASSLVQGYGQYF. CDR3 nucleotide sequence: TGTGCCAGCAGCTTAGTACAGGGCTACGGGCAGTACTTC.